This TCR beta chain was observed in a study of blood T cell repertoires in COVID-19. Study-level information: Whether acute or convalescent, the COVID-19 samples came from the United States, Italy and Spain. PBMCs, B-cell-depleted T cells, or T cells were the source of the cDNA or gDNA that made up the material.

CDR1 is DFQATT and CDR2 is SNEGSKA in the germline V gene (reference sequence). The trim removed 5 bases at V and 9 bases at J, leaving 4 bases unmatched. The CDR3 has 11 amino acids. How the authors handled the data: Amplified reference gene primers provided the basis for estimating nucleated cell counts. Here immunoSEQ multiplex PCR was the method, and the copy in TCRdb shows in-frame clones only, minus some. The V and J calls and clone size are taken from that table; D and trimming were inferred from the DNA. The sample contains more than 250,000 clones, approximately 86% of which appear only once.

The sample was peripheral blood. The rearrangement joins TRBV20-1 to TRBJ2-1; 7 bases agree with TRBD2. The clonotype originates from a woman in her twenties or thirties who had recovered from COVID-19. CDR3 region: CSAWGGTEQFF. In DNA form, the CDR3 reads TGCAGTGCTTGGGGGGGAACTGAGCAGTTCTTC.